This TCR beta chain was recovered during a study of blood T cell repertoires in COVID-19. V lost 4 bases to trimming and J lost 0 bases; unmatched junction nucleotides: 3. The CDR3 totals 15 residues. CDR1 and CDR2 from the germline V gene are SGHAT and FQNNGV. Study processing details: Estimation of nucleated cell counts relied on the amplification of reference gene primers. TCRdb's copy holds only in-frame clones and misses some; the assay was immunoSEQ multiplex PCR. V and J calls and clone size are those listed in that table; D and trimming were worked out from the DNA. The data contain around 130,000 clones, approximately 82% of them seen just once; the ten biggest clones take up about a tenth. In its sample, this clone was seen a few times.

The material sequenced was peripheral blood. J is TRBJ1-3 and V is TRBV11-2; the match to TRBD1 covers 7 bases. The receptor's source is a man aged 40-49 years with active or convalescent COVID-19. The chain's CDR3 is CASSYRGGSGNTIYF. CDR3 bases: TGTGCCAGCAGCTACAGGGGAGGCTCTGGAAACACCATATATTTT.